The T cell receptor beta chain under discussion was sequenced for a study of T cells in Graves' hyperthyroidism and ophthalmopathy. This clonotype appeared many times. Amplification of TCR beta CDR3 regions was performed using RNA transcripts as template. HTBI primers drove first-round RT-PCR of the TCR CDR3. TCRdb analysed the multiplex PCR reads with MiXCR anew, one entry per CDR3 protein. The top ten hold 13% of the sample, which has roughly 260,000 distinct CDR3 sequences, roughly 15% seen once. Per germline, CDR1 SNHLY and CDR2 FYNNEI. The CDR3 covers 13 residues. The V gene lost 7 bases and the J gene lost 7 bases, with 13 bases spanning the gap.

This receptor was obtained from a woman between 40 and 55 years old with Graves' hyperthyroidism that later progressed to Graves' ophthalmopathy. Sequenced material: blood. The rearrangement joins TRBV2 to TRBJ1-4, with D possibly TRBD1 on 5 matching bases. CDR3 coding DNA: TGTGCCAGCAAACGGACAAGATTTGAAAAACTGTTTTTT. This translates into CASKRTRFEKLFF.